The source of this TCR beta chain is a study of CD8+ T cells in alopecia areata. Study summary: Treated patients swallowed 5 to 10 mg of oral tofacitinib twice daily. Regarding the study as a whole: Lesional scalp, notably in alopecia totalis/universalis, had clonality above that of normal scalp.

As part of sample collection, lesional scalp punch biopsies and peripheral blood were taken from alopecia areata patients. Sorting of PBMCs yielded the CD4+ and CD8+ T cells. It was cDNA, reverse transcribed from extracted RNA, that served as the sequencing template. Sequenced by immunoSEQ multiplex PCR; TCRdb stores in-frame clones only, minus some. The sample includes 170,000 or so clones, around 63% of them seen just once. This CDR3 region has 14 residues. V lost 5 bases to trimming and J lost 7 bases; unmatched junction nucleotides: 7. Germline CDR1 and CDR2: SGHTA and FQGNSA. As regards this clone: Its antigen remains unidentified.

This rearrangement joins TRBV7-2 to TRBJ1-5; 8 bases are a match to TRBD1. This TCR came from a human donor with alopecia areata. Specimen: CD4+ T cells sorted from blood, collected at week 0. The CDR3 reads CASSALTGGQPQHF. The DNA for the CDR3 is TGTGCCAGCAGCGCACTAACAGGGGGGCAGCCCCAGCATTTT.